The 19 T cell receptor beta chains presented below share a single source sample, sequenced in a study of T cells in Graves' hyperthyroidism and ophthalmopathy. TCR beta CDR3 regions were amplified from RNA transcripts. With the HTBI primer set, the TCR CDR3 went through a first round of RT-PCR. Using its own MiXCR run on the multiplex PCR reads, TCRdb lists one record per CDR3 protein. The data show under 300,000 distinct CDR3 sequences, with approximately 15% seen just once and 13% held by the top ten. Sequences were obtained from blood. Receptor source: a woman in her thirties or forties with Graves' hyperthyroidism that later progressed to Graves' ophthalmopathy.

The chain recombines TRBV5-1 with TRBJ1-1; no definite D call. This CDR3 is built from 13 residues. The ends were cut back, 4 bases at V and 3 bases at J, with 10 bases in the middle. Germline CDR1 is SGHRS and CDR2 is YFSETQ. The CDR3 spells CASSVGRDTEAFF. In DNA, the CDR3 is TGCGCCAGCAGCGTGGGCCGGGACACTGAAGCTTTCTTT.

A few counts support this clonotype. The chain combines TRBV10-2 with TRBJ2-1; D unclear. Looked up from germline, CDR1 is WSHSY and CDR2 is SAAADI. The V and J ends lost 9 bases and 7 bases respectively, with 13 bases between them. The CDR3 loop spans 12 amino acids. The CDR3: CASVPIENEQFF. CDR3 DNA: TGCGCCAGTGTTCCAATCGAGAATGAGCAGTTCTTC.

The chain carries TRBV30 and TRBJ1-2, with D possibly being TRBD1 (6 bases). Trimming took off 4 bases at V and 1 base at J, with 13 bases between the two ends. The CDR3 has 14 residues. Germline CDR1 reads GTSNPN; CDR2 reads SVGIG (reference sequence). This CDR3 reads CAWIGGMRNYGYTF. For the CDR3, the DNA is TGTGCCTGGATAGGGGGGATGCGTAACTATGGCTACACCTTC.

CDR3 residues: CASSVSGRTQYF. The CDR3 region has the DNA TGTGCCAGCAGTGTGAGCGGGAGGACGCAGTATTTT. The chain employs TRBV2 and TRBJ2-3; 9 nucleotides match TRBD2. Trimming removed 4 bases from V and 9 bases from J; junction bases left unmatched: 2. In germline, CDR1 is SNHLY, CDR2 FYNNEI. The CDR3 is 12 residues long. Complete variable domain (other parts from reference TRBV2 and TRBJ2-3): EPEVTQTPSHQVTQMGQEVILRCVPISNHLYFYWYRQILGQKVEFLVSFYNNEISEKSEIFDDQFSVERPDGSNFTLKIRSTKLEDSAMYFCASSVSGRTQYFGPGTRLTVL.

This clonotype has ten or more counts. The chain is built from TRBV27 and TRBJ2-5, with TRBD2 matching 12 bases. Per germline, CDR1 MNHEY and CDR2 SMNVEV (reference sequence). Trimming at V came to 2 bases and at J to 2 bases, leaving 12 bases not matched to a gene. The CDR3 has 19 residues. The CDR3 nucleotides read TGTGCCAGCAGTTTAAGGACTAGCGGGGCCCCGGGGGAGCAAGAGACCCAGTACTTC. This translates into CASSLRTSGAPGEQETQYF.

This clonotype was seen at least ten times. J is TRBJ2-3 and V is TRBV20-1; 11 bases are a match to TRBD2. The V gene's germline CDR1 is DFQATT and CDR2 SNEGSKA (reference sequence). V shed 4 bases, J shed 2 bases, and the junction held 2 bases outside the gene matches. This CDR3 contains 14 residues. The DNA of the CDR3 is TGCAGTGCTACGGGACTAGCGGACACAGATACGCAGTATTTT. Translated, it gives CSATGLADTDTQYF.

The sample holds many counts of this clonotype. The chain is built from TRBV15 and TRBJ1-1; D gene unclear. Between the trimmed V and J ends, which lost 4 bases and 3 bases, there was a span of 24 bases. CDR1 and CDR2 (germline): LNHNV, YYDKDF (reference sequence). The length of the CDR3 is 18 residues. The CDR3 loop reads CATSISHRGRYRYTEAFF. The CDR3 DNA reads TGTGCCACCAGCATTTCTCACCGTGGACGGTACAGATACACTGAAGCTTTCTTT. Complete variable domain (other parts from reference TRBV15 and TRBJ1-1): DAMVIQNPRYQVTQFGKPVTLSCSQTLNHNVMYWYQQKSSQAPKLLFHYYDKDFNNEADTPDNFQSRRPNTSFCFLDIRSPGLGDTAMYLCATSISHRGRYRYTEAFFGQGTRLTVV.

This clonotype was recorded at least ten times. The chain is built from TRBV13 and TRBJ1-4, with D possibly being TRBD1 (6 bases). V lost 4 bases and J lost 11, with 14 bases in between. The CDR3 contains 13 residues. Per germline, CDR1 PRHDT and CDR2 FYEKMQ (reference sequence). The CDR3 region is CASSSPDSRKLFF. The CDR3, as DNA: TGTGCCAGCAGCTCCCCGGACAGTCGTAAACTGTTTTTT. Full variable domain (rest looked up from reference TRBV13 and TRBJ1-4): AAGVIQSPRHLIKEKRETATLKCYPIPRHDTVYWYQQGPGQDPQFLISFYEKMQSDKGSIPDRFSAQQFSDYHSELNMSSLELGDSALYFCASSSPDSRKLFFGSGTQLSVL.

This clonotype showed up just a few times. The V and J genes are TRBV6-8 and TRBJ2-7, with a tentative D call TRBD1 (6 bases). CDR1 is MNHGY and CDR2 is SAAAGT in the germline V gene. V dropped 0 bases and J dropped 0 bases, with 15 bases sitting between them. The CDR3 has 17 residues. CDR3 bases: TGTGCCAGCAGTTACTCGCATCTACAGGGCCGCTCCTACGAGCAGTACTTC. Protein product: CASSYSHLQGRSYEQYF.

In this sample, this clonotype turned up many times. This chain links TRBV5-6 with TRBJ2-5; 9 bases line up with TRBD2. CDR1 and CDR2 from the germline V gene are SGHDT and YYEEEE. This CDR3 has 18 amino acids. V trimming: 4 bases; J trimming: 5 bases; junction bases outside the gene matches: 18. In DNA, the CDR3 is TGTGCCAGCAGCCCCCTCCCGGAAAGCGGGAGGCCCCGGGAGACCCAGTACTTC. It specifies CASSPLPESGRPRETQYF.

The V and J genes are TRBV7-2 and TRBJ1-5, with TRBD1 matching 10 bases. This CDR3 is 18 amino acids long. The J segment lost 0 bases and the V segment lost 1 base, leaving 6 bases of the junction unmatched. CDR1 is SGHTA and CDR2 is FQGNSA in the germline V gene. The CDR3 region has the DNA TGTGCCAGCAGCTTAGTTGGGACAGGGGTTATTAGCAATCAGCCCCAGCATTTT. It yields the protein CASSLVGTGVISNQPQHF.

This clonotype has at least ten counts. The CDR3 DNA sequence: TGTGCCAGCAGCTGGCTGGCGGGCTTATACAATGAGCAGTTCTTC. It yields the protein CASSWLAGLYNEQFF. V gene TRBV7-8 combines with J gene TRBJ2-1; a possible D gene is TRBD2 (5 bases). Germline V gene data show CDR1 as SGHVS and CDR2 as FQNEAQ. The ends were cut back, 4 bases at V and 4 bases at J, with 14 bases in the middle. The CDR3 consists of 15 residues. Full variable domain (remainder filled in from reference TRBV7-8 and TRBJ2-1): GAGVSQSPRYKVAKRGQDVALRCDPISGHVSLFWYQQALGQGPEFLTYFQNEAQLDKSGLPSDRFFAERPEGSVSTLKIQRTQQEDSAVYLCASSWLAGLYNEQFFGPGTRLTVL.

The table lists this clonotype with a few counts. The J gene is TRBJ2-7, the V gene TRBV7-6; 9 bases agree with TRBD1. The CDR3 runs to 14 residues. Germline V CDR1 and CDR2: SGHVS, FNYEAQ. Unmatched junction bases numbered 4, after V lost 4 bases and J lost 3 bases. For the CDR3, the DNA is TGTGCCAGCAGCTCCTCGGGACAGGGCTACGAGCAGTACTTC. Amino acids: CASSSSGQGYEQYF. Complete variable domain (other parts from reference TRBV7-6 and TRBJ2-7): GAGVSQSPRYKVTKRGQDVALRCDPISGHVSLYWYRQALGQGPEFLTYFNYEAQQDKSGLPNDRFSAERPEGSISTLTIQRTEQRDSAMYRCASSSSGQGYEQYFGPGTRLTVT.

This clonotype was seen repeatedly, ten times or more. This rearrangement joins TRBV10-3 to TRBJ2-7, with TRBD2 matching 8 bases. The CDR3 spans 16 residues. The V gene end was trimmed by 3 bases and the J gene end by 4 bases; junction bases not matched to a gene: 11. Per the germline V gene, CDR1 is ENHRY and CDR2 is SYGVKD. CDR3 in amino acids: CAISDLGGVRLYEQYF. As DNA, the CDR3 is TGTGCCATCAGTGATCTCGGGGGGGTACGACTTTACGAGCAGTACTTC.

This clonotype has at least ten counts. The chain combines TRBV28 with TRBJ2-3, with D perhaps given as TRBD1 or TRBD2 (5 bases each). Germline CDR1 is MDHEN and CDR2 is SYDVKM. The CDR3 consists of 16 residues. V was trimmed by 3 bases and J by 5 bases, leaving 18 bases between them. CDR3 nucleotide sequence: TGTGCCAGCAGTTTGGCTCTAGCTCAGGGCCAAGATACGCAGTATTTT. Translated: CASSLALAQGQDTQYF. Variable domain in full (rest from reference TRBV28 and TRBJ2-3): DVKVTQSSRYLVKRTGEKVFLECVQDMDHENMFWYRQDPGLGLRLIYFSYDVKMKEKGDIPEGYSVSREKKERFSLILESASTNQTSMYLCASSLALAQGQDTQYFGPGTRLTVL.

This clonotype was detected ten times or more. This chain joins TRBV6-5 and TRBJ1-2; D is perhaps TRBD1 (5 bases). This CDR3 has 15 amino acids. V lost 0 bases and J lost 1, with 9 bases in between. CDR1 is MNHEY, CDR2 SVGAGI, per germline. The CDR3 spells CASSYSSRDNYGYTF. CDR3 DNA: TGTGCCAGCAGTTACTCGAGCAGGGATAACTATGGCTACACCTTC.

The rearrangement links TRBV7-9 to TRBJ1-6; tentative D call: TRBD1 (5 bases). The germline V gene encodes CDR1 SEHNR and CDR2 FQNEAQ (reference sequence). The V gene lost 4 bases and the J gene lost 8 bases, with 18 bases spanning the gap. The length of the CDR3 is 16 residues. The CDR3 sequence: CASSSRSGGTDSPLHF. Here the CDR3 DNA reads TGTGCCAGCAGCTCACGCTCGGGGGGAACCGATTCACCCCTCCACTTT. Variable domain in full (rest from reference TRBV7-9 and TRBJ1-6): DTGVSQNPRHKITKRGQNVTFRCDPISEHNRLYWYRQTLGQGPEFLTYFQNEAQLEKSRLLSDRFSAERPKGSFSTLEIQRTEQGDSAMYLCASSSRSGGTDSPLHFGNGTRLTVT.

Many counts were recorded for this clonotype. CDR3 region: CASSVGGQANANTGELFF. CDR3 DNA sequence: TGCGCCAGCAGCGTGGGGGGACAGGCCAACGCGAACACCGGGGAGCTGTTTTTT. The chain is built from TRBV5-1 and TRBJ2-2; 8 bases match TRBD1. Trimming took 4 bases from V and 0 from J; bases not matched to a gene: 11. CDR1 and CDR2 from the germline V gene are SGHRS and YFSETQ. The CDR3 runs 18 residues.

This chain joins TRBV2 and TRBJ2-7; D possibly corresponds to TRBD2 (6 bases). The V gene lost 7 bases and the J gene lost 3 bases, with 22 bases spanning the gap. The germline V gene has CDR1 SNHLY and CDR2 FYNNEI. This CDR3 has 16 residues. Here the CDR3 reads CASIRGGSEIIYEQYF. CDR3 bases: TGTGCCAGCATTAGAGGAGGGAGTGAAATCATCTACGAGCAGTACTTC.